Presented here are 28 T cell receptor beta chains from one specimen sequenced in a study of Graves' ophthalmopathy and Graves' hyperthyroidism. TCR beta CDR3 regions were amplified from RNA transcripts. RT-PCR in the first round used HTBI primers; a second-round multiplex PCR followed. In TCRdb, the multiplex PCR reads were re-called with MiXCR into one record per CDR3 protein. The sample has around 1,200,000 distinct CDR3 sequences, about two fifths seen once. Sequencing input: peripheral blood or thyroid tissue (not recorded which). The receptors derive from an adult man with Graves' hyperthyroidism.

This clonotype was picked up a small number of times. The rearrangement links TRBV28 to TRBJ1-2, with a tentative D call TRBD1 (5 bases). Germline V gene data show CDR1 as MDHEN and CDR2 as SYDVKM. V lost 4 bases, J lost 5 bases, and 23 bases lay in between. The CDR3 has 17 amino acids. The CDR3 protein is CASSWGWYGGRQYGYTF. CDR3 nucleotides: TGTGCCAGCAGTTGGGGCTGGTACGGCGGGCGTCAGTATGGCTACACCTTC.

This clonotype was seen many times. The CDR3 region is CATSRVGAGKGTGELFF. CDR3 DNA sequence: TGTGCCACCAGCAGAGTGGGAGCGGGAAAAGGCACCGGGGAGCTGTTTTTT. The chain links TRBV15 to TRBJ2-2; TRBD2 agrees at 7 bases. The V gene's germline CDR1 is LNHNV and CDR2 YYDKDF (reference sequence). With V trimmed by 1 base and J by 4 bases, 9 bases remained unmatched. The CDR3 extends over 17 amino acids.

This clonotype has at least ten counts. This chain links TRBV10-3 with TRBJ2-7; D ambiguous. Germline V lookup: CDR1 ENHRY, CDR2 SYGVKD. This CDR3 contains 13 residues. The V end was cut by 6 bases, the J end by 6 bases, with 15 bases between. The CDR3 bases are TGTGCCATCAGCCGACCCGATCTAGGCGAGCAGTACTTC. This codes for CAISRPDLGEQYF.

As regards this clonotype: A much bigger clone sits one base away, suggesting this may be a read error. Here the CDR3 reads CSAIVGRPISGANVLTF. The CDR3 region has the DNA TGCAGTGCTATTGTTGGCAGGCCCATCTCTGGGGCCAACGTCCTGACTTTC. The rearrangement links TRBV20-1 to TRBJ2-6; D is undetermined. Germline values: CDR1 DFQATT, CDR2 SNEGSKA (reference sequence). The CDR3 sequence is 17 residues long. Between the trimmed V and J ends, which lost 4 bases and 0 bases, there was a span of 16 bases.

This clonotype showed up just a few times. CDR3 amino acids: CSAAEGTEAFF. The CDR3 bases are TGCAGTGCTGCAGAGGGCACTGAAGCTTTCTTT. This chain links TRBV20-1 with TRBJ1-1, with unresolved D. Trimming removed 5 bases at V and 4 bases at J, with 8 bases between. In germline, CDR1 is DFQATT, CDR2 SNEGSKA (reference sequence). The CDR3 consists of 11 residues.

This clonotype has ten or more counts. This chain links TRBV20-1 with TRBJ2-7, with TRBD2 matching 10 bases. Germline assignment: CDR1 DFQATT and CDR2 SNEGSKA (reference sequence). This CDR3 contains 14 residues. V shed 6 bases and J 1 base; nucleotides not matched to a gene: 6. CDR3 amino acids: CSALLAGPSYEQYF. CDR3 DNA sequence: TGCAGTGCGTTACTAGCGGGGCCATCCTACGAGCAGTACTTC.

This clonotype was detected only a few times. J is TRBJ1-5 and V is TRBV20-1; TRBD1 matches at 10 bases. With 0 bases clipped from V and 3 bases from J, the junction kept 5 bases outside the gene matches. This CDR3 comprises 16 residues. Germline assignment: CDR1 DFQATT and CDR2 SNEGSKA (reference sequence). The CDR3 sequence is CSARDHGTGANQPQHF. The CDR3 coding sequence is TGCAGTGCTAGAGATCACGGGACAGGGGCCAATCAGCCCCAGCATTTT.

The CDR3: CASSWGQGGGYTF. CDR3 nucleotides: TGCGCCAGCAGCTGGGGACAGGGGGGCGGCTACACCTTC. V and J are TRBV5-1 and TRBJ1-2, with 11 bases identical to TRBD1. The junction had 3 bases not matched to a gene; V was cut back by 3 bases and J by 8 bases. This CDR3 has 13 amino acids. Per the germline V gene, CDR1 is SGHRS and CDR2 is YFSETQ.

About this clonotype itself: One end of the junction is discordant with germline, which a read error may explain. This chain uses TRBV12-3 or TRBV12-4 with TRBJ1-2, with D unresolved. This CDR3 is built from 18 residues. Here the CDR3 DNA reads TGTGCCAGCAGTCTCGAAGGGCCTGGTGGGGATACTAACCATGGCTACACCTTC. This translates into CASSLEGPGGDTNHGYTF.

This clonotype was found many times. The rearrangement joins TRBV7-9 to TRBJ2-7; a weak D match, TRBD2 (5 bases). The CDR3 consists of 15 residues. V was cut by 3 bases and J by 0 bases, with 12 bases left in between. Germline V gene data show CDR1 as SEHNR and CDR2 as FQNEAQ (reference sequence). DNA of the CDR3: TGTGCCAGCAGCTTCGAGGGCTCCGTCTCCTACGAGCAGTACTTC. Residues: CASSFEGSVSYEQYF. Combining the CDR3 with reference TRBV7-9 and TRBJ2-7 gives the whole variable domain DTGVSQNPRHKITKRGQNVTFRCDPISEHNRLYWYRQTLGQGPEFLTYFQNEAQLEKSRLLSDRFSAERPKGSFSTLEIQRTEQGDSAMYLCASSFEGSVSYEQYFGPGTRLTVT.

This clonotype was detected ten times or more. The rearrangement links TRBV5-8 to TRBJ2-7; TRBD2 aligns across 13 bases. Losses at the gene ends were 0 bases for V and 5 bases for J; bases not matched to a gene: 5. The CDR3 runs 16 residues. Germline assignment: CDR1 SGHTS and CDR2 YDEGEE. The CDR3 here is CASSLELAGGPNEQYF. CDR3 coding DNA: TGTGCCAGCAGCTTGGAACTAGCGGGAGGGCCGAACGAGCAGTACTTC.

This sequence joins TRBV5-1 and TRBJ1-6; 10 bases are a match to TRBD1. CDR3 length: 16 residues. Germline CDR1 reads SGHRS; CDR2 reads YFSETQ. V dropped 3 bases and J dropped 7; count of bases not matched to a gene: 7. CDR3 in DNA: TGCGCCAGCAGCTCGACCGGGACAGGGGAAAATTCACCCCTCCACTTT. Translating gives CASSSTGTGENSPLHF.

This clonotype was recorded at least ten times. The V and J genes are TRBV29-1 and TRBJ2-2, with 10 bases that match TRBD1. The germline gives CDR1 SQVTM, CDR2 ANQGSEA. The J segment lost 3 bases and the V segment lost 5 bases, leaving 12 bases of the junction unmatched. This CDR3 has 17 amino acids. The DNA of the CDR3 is TGCAGCGTTACCGGGACAGGGGCGGGGGTAGACACCGGGGAGCTGTTTTTT. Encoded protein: CSVTGTGAGVDTGELFF.

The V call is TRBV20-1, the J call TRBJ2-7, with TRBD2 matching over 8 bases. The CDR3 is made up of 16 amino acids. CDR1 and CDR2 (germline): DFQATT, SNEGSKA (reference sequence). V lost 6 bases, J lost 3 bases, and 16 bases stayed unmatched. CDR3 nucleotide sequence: TGCAGTGCCGACTTCCTAGTTTCAGCGGGAGTCTACGAGCAGTACTTC. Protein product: CSADFLVSAGVYEQYF.

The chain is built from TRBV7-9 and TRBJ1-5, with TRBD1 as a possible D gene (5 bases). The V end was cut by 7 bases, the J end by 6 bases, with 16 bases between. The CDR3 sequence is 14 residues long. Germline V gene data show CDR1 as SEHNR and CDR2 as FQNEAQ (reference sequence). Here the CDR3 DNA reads TGTGCCAGCACGATGGTCGGGGGTGGTCAGCCCCAGCATTTT. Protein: CASTMVGGGQPQHF.

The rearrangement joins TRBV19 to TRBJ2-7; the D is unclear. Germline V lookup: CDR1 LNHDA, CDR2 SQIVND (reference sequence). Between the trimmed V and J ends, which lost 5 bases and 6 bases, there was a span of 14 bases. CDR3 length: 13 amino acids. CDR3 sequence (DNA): TGTGCCAGTAGTCCAAGCTCCGGCTCCGAGCAGTACTTC. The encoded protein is CASSPSSGSEQYF.

The CDR3 bases are TGTGCCAGCAACAGGGCGAACACTGAAGCTTTCTTT. Its translation is CASNRANTEAFF. The chain uses TRBV7-8 and TRBJ1-1; possibly TRBD1 for D (6 bases). CDR3 length equals 12 residues. Germline values: CDR1 SGHVS, CDR2 FQNEAQ. Trimming removed 7 bases from V and 1 base from J, with 7 bases in between.

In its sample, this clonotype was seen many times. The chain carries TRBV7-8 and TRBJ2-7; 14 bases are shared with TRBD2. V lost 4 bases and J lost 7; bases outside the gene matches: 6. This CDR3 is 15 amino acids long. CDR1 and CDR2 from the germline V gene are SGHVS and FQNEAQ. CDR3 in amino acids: CASSWGLAGAREQYF. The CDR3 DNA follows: TGTGCCAGCAGCTGGGGACTAGCGGGAGCACGAGAGCAGTACTTC.

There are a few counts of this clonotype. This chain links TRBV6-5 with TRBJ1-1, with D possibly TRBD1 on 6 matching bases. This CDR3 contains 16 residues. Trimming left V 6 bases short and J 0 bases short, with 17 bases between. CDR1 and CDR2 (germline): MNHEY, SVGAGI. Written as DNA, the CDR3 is TGTGCCAGCAGCCCCGGGGGCAGGGTCCTGAACACTGAAGCTTTCTTT. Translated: CASSPGGRVLNTEAFF.

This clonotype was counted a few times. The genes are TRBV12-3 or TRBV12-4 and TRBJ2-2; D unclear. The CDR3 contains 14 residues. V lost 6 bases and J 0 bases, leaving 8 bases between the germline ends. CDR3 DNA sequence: TGTGCCAGCAGATTCGGCGCGAACACCGGGGAGCTGTTTTTT. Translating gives CASRFGANTGELFF.

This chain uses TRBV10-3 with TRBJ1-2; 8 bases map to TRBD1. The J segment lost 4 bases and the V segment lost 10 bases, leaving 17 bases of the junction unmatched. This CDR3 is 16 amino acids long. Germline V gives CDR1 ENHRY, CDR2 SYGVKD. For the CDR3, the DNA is TGTGCCAGCAGCCTCGTTCAGGGGGCGCAGACCTATGGCTACACCTTC. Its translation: CASSLVQGAQTYGYTF.

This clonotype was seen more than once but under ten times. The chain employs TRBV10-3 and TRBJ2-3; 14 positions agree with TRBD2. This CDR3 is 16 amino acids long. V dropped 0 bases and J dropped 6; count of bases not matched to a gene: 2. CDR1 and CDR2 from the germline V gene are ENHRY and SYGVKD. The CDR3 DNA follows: TGTGCCATCAGTGAGTCGACTAGCGGGGGGGCGGATACGCAGTATTTT. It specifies CAISESTSGGADTQYF.

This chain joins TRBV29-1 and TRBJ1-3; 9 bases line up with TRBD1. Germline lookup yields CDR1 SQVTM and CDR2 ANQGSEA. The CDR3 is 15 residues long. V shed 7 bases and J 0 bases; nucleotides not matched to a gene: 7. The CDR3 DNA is TGCAGCGGGGGGACAGGGCTGCCCTCTGGAAACACCATATATTTT. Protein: CSGGTGLPSGNTIYF.

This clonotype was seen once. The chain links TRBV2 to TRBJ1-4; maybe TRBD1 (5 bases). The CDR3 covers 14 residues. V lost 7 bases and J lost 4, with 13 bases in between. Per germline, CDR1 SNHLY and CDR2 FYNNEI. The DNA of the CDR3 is TGTGCCAGCAACCCCCAGGGTGGTAATGAAAAACTGTTTTTT. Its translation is CASNPQGGNEKLFF.

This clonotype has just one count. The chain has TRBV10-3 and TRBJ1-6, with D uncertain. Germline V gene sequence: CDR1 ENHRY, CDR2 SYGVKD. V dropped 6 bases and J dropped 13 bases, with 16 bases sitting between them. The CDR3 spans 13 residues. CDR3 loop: CAISGNRDQPLHF. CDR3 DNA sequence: TGTGCCATCAGCGGTAACCGGGATCAGCCCCTCCACTTT.

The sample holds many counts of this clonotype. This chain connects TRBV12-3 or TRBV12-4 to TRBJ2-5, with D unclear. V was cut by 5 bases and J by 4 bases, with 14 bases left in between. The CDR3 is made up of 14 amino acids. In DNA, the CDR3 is TGTGCCAGCAGTCCACAGTCTATCGGAGAGACCCAGTACTTC. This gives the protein CASSPQSIGETQYF.

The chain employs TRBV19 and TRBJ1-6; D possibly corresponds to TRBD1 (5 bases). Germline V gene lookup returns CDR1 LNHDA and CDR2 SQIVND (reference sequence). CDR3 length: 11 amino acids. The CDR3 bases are TGTGCTCTCCAGGGCCTCGCGCCCCTCCACTTT. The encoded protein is CALQGLAPLHF.

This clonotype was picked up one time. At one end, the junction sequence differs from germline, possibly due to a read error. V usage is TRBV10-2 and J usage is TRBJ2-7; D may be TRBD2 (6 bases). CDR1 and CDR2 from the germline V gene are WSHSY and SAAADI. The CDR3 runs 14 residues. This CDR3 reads CASSSAGAKSVGYF. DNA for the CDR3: TGTGCCAGCAGCTCAGCGGGCGCCAAGTCAGTAGGGTACTTC.